What follows is one T cell receptor (beta chain) and its context. Its specificity is unknown. The sample is drawn from a study of post-analysis software for immune sequencing data. As for the study in general: Relapsing-remitting, secondary progressive and progressive-relapsing forms of multiple sclerosis all featured among disease courses. Study-wide results and caveats: With TRBV5-6, TRBV5-1 and TRBV20-1 included, about five TRBV segments were more frequent in patients than in controls. Significantly lower normalized Chao1 diversity was found in patients with multiple sclerosis relative to controls.

Prepared libraries of TCR beta cDNA carried unique molecular identifiers. When about 1 to 11 million T cells were used, they gave about 490,000 cDNA molecules. One entry per CDR3 protein results from TCRdb running MiXCR on the PCR reads. The table includes fewer than 550,000 distinct CDR3 sequences, around 34% detected once. Germline V gene lookup returns CDR1 DFQATT and CDR2 SNEGSKA (reference sequence). CDR3 size: 14 residues. This TCR derives from a girl under 18 with multiple sclerosis. The rearrangement joins TRBV20-1 to TRBJ2-4; 7 bases agree with TRBD2. Matching the DNA end better, TRBJ2-7 makes the J call doubtful. The sequenced sample consisted of blood. The CDR3 region has the DNA TGCAGTGCTAGAGATACGGGGGGTCCCTACGAGCAGTACGTC. Protein: CSARDTGGPYEQYV.